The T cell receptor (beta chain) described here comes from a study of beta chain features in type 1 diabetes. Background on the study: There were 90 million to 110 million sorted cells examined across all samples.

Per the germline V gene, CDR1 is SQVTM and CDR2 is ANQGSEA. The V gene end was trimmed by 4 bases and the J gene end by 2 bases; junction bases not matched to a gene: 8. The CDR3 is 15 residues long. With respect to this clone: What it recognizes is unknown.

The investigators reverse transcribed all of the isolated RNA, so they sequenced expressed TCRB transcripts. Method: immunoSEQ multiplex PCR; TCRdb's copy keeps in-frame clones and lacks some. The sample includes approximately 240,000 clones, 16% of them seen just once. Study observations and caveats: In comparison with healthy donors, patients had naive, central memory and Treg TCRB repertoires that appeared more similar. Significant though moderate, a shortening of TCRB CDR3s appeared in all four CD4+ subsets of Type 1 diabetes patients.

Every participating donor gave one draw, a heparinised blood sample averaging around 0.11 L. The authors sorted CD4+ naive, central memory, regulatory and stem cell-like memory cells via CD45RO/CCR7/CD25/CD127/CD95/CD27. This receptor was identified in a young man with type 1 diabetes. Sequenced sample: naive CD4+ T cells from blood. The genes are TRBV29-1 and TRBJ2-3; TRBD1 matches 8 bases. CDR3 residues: CSVGGGQGFTDTQYF. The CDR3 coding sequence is TGCAGCGTTGGAGGAGGACAGGGTTTCACAGATACGCAGTATTTT.